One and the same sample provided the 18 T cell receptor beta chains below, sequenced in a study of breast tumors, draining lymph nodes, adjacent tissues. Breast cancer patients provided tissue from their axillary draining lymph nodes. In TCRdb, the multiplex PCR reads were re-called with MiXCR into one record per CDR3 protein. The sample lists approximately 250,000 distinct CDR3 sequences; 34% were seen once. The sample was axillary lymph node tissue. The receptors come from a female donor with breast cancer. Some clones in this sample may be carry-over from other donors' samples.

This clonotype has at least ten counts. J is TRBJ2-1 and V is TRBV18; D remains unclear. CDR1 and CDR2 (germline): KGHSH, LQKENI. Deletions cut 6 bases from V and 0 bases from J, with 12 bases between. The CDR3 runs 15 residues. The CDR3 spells CASSRADSSYNEQFF. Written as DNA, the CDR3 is TGTGCCAGCTCGAGAGCTGATTCCTCCTACAATGAGCAGTTCTTC.

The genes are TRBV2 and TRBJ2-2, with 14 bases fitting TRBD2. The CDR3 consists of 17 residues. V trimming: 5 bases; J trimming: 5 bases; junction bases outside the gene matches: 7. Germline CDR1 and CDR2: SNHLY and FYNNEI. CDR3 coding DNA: TGTGCCAGCAGTTATGTAGGGACTAGCGGGAGTACCGGGGAGCTGTTTTTT. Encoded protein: CASSYVGTSGSTGELFF.

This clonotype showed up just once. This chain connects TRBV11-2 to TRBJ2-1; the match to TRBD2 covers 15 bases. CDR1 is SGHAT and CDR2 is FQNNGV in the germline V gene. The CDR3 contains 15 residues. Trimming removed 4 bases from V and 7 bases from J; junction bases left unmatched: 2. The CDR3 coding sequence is TGTGCCAGCAGCTGGACTAGCGGGGGGGTAAATGAGCAGTTCTTC. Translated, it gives CASSWTSGGVNEQFF.

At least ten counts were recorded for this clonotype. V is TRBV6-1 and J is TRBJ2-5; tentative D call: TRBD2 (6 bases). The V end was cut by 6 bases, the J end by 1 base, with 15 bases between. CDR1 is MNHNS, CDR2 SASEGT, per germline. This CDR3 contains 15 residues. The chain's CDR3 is CASRSSGRGQETQYF. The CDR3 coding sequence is TGTGCCAGCAGAAGTAGCGGCCGGGGCCAAGAGACCCAGTACTTC.

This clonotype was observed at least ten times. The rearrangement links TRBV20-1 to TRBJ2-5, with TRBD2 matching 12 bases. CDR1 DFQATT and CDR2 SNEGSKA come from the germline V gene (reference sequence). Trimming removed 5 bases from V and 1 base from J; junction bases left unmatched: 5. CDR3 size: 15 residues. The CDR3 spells CSAYLAGGLQETQYF. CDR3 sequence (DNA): TGCAGTGCTTACCTAGCGGGAGGGCTCCAAGAGACCCAGTACTTC.

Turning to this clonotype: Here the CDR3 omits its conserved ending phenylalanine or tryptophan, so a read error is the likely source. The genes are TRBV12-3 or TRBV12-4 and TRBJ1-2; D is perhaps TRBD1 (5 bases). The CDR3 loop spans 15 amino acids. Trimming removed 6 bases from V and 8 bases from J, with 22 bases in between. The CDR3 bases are TGTGCCAGCAGCCGCAAACCGGACACCGTGGGGGGCTACACCTAC. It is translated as CASSRKPDTVGGYTY.

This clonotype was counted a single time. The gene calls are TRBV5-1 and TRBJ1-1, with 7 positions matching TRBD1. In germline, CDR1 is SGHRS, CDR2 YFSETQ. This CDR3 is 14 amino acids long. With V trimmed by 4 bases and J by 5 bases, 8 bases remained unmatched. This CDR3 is CASSPRGPGTEAFF. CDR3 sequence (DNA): TGCGCCAGCAGCCCGAGGGGGCCAGGGACTGAAGCTTTCTTT.

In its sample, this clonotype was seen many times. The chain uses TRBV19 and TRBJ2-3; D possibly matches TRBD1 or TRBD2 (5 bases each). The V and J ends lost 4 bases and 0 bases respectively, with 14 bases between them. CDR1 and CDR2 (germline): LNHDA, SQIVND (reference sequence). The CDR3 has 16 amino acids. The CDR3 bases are TGTGCCAGTAGTACCGGGGCGGATCCTAGCACAGATACGCAGTATTTT. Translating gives CASSTGADPSTDTQYF.

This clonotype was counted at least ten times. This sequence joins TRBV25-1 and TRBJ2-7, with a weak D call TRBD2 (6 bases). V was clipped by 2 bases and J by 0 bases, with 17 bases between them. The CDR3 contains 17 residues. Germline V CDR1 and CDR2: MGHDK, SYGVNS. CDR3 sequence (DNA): TGTGCCAGCAGTGAAGGGGAGTGGGCGGGGAGCTCCTACGAGCAGTACTTC. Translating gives CASSEGEWAGSSYEQYF.

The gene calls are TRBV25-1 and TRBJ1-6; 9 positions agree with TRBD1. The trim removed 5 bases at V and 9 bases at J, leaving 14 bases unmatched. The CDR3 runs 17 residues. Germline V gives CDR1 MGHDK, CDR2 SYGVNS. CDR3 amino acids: CASSSGTGTIDGSPLHF. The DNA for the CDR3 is TGTGCCAGCAGTTCCGGGACAGGGACAATTGATGGTTCACCCCTCCACTTT.

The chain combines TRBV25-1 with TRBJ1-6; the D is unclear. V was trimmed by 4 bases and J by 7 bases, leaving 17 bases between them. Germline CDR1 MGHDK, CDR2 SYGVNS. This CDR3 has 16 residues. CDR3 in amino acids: CASSAREDRRNSPLHF. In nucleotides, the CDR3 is TGTGCCAGCAGTGCGAGGGAGGACCGAAGAAATTCACCCCTCCACTTT.

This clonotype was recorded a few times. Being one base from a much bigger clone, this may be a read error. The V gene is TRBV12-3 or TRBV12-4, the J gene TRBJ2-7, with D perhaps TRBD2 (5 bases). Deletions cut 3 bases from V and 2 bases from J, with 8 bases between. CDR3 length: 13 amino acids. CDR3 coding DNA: TGTGCCAGCAGTTTCTGGGAGACCTACGAGCAGTACTTC. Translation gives CASSFWETYEQYF.

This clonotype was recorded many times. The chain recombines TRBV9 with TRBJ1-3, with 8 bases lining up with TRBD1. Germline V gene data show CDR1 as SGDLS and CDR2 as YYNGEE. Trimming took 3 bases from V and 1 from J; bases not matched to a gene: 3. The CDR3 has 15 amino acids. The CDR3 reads CASSAGTGSGNTIYF. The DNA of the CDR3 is TGTGCCAGCAGCGCAGGGACAGGATCTGGAAACACCATATATTTT. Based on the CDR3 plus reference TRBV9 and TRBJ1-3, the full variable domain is DSGVTQTPKHLITATGQRVTLRCSPRSGDLSVYWYQQSLDQGLQFLIQYYNGEERAKGNILERFSAQQFPDLHSELNLSSLELGDSALYFCASSAGTGSGNTIYFGEGSWLTVV.

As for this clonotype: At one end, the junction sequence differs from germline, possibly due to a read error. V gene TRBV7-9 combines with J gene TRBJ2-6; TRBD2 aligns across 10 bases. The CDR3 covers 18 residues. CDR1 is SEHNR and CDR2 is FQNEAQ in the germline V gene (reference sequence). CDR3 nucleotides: TGCGCCAGCAGCCTACGGACTAGCGGTAACTCTGGGGCCAACGTCCTGACTTTC. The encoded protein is CASSLRTSGNSGANVLTF.

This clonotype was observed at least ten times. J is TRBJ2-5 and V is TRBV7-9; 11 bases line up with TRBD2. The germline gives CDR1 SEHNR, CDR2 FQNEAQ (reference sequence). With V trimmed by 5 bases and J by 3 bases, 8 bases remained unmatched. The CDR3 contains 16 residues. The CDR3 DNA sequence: TGTGCCAGCAGCCCCCCCCTAGCGGGAGGCGAAGAGACCCAGTACTTC. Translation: CASSPPLAGGEETQYF.

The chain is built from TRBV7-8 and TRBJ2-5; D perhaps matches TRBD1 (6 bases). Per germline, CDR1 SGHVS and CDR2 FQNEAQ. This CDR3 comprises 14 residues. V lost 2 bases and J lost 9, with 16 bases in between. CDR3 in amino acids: CASSLRGQYQPQYF. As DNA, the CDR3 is TGTGCCAGCAGCTTACGAGGACAGTATCAGCCCCAGTACTTC. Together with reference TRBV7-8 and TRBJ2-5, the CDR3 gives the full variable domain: GAGVSQSPRYKVAKRGQDVALRCDPISGHVSLFWYQQALGQGPEFLTYFQNEAQLDKSGLPSDRFFAERPEGSVSTLKIQRTQQEDSAVYLCASSLRGQYQPQYFGPGTRLLVL.

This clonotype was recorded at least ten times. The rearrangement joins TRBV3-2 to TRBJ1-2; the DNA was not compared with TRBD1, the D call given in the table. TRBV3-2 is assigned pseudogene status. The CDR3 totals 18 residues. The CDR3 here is CASTNSPDGQASNYGYTF. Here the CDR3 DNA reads TGTGCCAGCACCAACAGCCCCGATGGACAGGCATCTAACTATGGCTACACCTTC.

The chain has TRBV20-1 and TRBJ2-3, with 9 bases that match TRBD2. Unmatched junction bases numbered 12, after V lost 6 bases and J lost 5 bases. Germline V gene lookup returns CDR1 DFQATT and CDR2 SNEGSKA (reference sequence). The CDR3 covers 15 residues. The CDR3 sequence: CSAQRRRGGEDTQYF. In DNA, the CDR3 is TGCAGTGCCCAAAGGAGGCGGGGGGGCGAAGATACGCAGTATTTT.